The present entry profiles one TCR beta chain with its context. This entry comes from a study of blood T cell repertoires in COVID-19. Measured with immunoSEQ multiplex PCR; TCRdb has only the in-frame clones, and not every one. The sample consists of over 85,000 clones, roughly 86% of them appearing once. Sequencing was done on a sample of peripheral blood. The receptor was isolated from a man over 45 with active or convalescent COVID-19.

DNA for the CDR3: TGTGCCAGCAGCCAACCGGACAGGGCCTCCTACGAGCAGTACTTC. Encoded protein: CASSQPDRASYEQYF. This chain connects TRBV3-1 (or the pseudogene TRBV3-2) to TRBJ2-7; 8 bases are a match to TRBD1. V trimming: 2 bases; J trimming: 0 bases; junction bases outside the gene matches: 3. The CDR3 has 15 amino acids. Germline CDR1 is LGHDT and CDR2 is YNNKEL (reference sequence).